These T cell receptor beta chains were read from a single sample in a study of a mutant IDH1 vaccine in newly diagnosed glioma. Here immunoSEQ multiplex PCR was the method, and the copy in TCRdb shows in-frame clones only, minus some. The table lists roughly 84,000 clones, roughly four fifths of them singletons. Source: PBMCs, taken from a glioma patient treated with radiotherapy, temozolomide or both. The receptors derive from a middle-aged man with glioma. Some clones in this sample may be carry-over from other donors' samples. Both conserved end residues are part of each CDR3. D genes are given only for firm matches. Part of the rows lack a size; the others show once, few, many or a class for expanded clones.

-,TRBV6-5,-,TRBJ1-3,TGTGCCACCCGGACTGCGAGCTCTGGAAACACCATATATTTT,CATRTASSGNTIYF
once,TRBV11-2,-,TRBJ1-5,TGTGCCAGCAGCTTACTGGGGGGTTATCAGCCCCAGCATTTT,CASSLLGGYQPQHF
-,TRBV4-1,TRBD1,TRBJ1-2,TGCGCCAGCAGCCAAGGGACAGGGGTCGGTGGCTACACCTTC,CASSQGTGVGGYTF
-,TRBV15,-,TRBJ2-7,TGTGCCACCAGCAGCCAACTTGGCTCCTACGAGCAGTACTTC,CATSSQLGSYEQYF
-,TRBV10-3,-,TRBJ1-5,TGTGCCATCAGTGACGGGGGGGGTATGGATCAGCCCCAGCATTTT,CAISDGGGMDQPQHF
-,TRBV7-9,-,TRBJ1-6,TGTGCCAGCAGCCTTGGACAGAATTCACCCCTCCACTTT,CASSLGQNSPLHF
-,TRBV6-5,TRBD2,TRBJ2-2,TGTGCCAGCAGTTACCTAGCGGGGGGGCGCGGGGAGCTGTTTTTT,CASSYLAGGRGELFF
-,TRBV18,TRBD2,TRBJ2-1,TGTGCCAGCTCACCTGCTAGCGGGGGCCGTAGCTCCTACAATGAGCAGTTCTTC,CASSPASGGRSSYNEQFF
-,TRBV18,TRBD2,TRBJ2-7,TGTGCCAGCTCACTTAGCGGGGGCTTCTACGAGCAGTACTTC,CASSLSGGFYEQYF
-,TRBV7-9,-,TRBJ1-3,TGTGCCAGCAGCTTAGTGTCGATCTCTGGAAACACCATATATTTT,CASSLVSISGNTIYF
once,TRBV5-8,TRBD1,TRBJ1-3,TGTGCCAGCAGCCGACAGGGGGACCTCCCATCTGGAAACACCATATATTTT,CASSRQGDLPSGNTIYF
-,TRBV5-4,-,TRBJ2-4,TGTGCCAGCAGTGGGGATAACAAAAACATTCAGTACTTC,CASSGDNKNIQYF
-,TRBV29-1,-,TRBJ1-4,TGCAGCGGGGTTGGCCGCGGTGAAAAACTGTTTTTT,CSGVGRGEKLFF
-,TRBV2,TRBD1,TRBJ2-7,TGTGCCAGCAATACTAGACAGGGCTACGAGCAGTACTTC,CASNTRQGYEQYF
-,TRBV5-6,-,TRBJ2-7,TGTGCCAGCAGCTCTGGGCGGTCCTACGAGCAGTACTTC,CASSSGRSYEQYF
-,TRBV6-5,-,TRBJ1-1,TGTGCCAGCAGTCTACAAGGGAACACTGAAGCTTTCTTT,CASSLQGNTEAFF
-,TRBV11-2,-,TRBJ2-3,TGTGCCAGCAGAGGAGGGACAGTTAGCACAGATACGCAGTATTTT,CASRGGTVSTDTQYF
few,TRBV5-4,-,TRBJ2-3,TGTGCCAGCAGCTTGGATTTTGCCCCCACAGATACGCAGTATTTT,CASSLDFAPTDTQYF
-,TRBV5-6,-,TRBJ1-2,TGTGCCAGCAGCTCAGGGAACTATGGCTACACCTTC,CASSSGNYGYTF
-,TRBV2,TRBD2,TRBJ2-3,TGTGCCAGCAGTGAAGGTTATAGCGGGGTCACAGATACGCAGTATTTT,CASSEGYSGVTDTQYF
-,TRBV7-2,-,TRBJ1-6,TGTGCCAGCAGCTTAGGGGGGACTACGAATTCACCCCTCCACTTT,CASSLGGTTNSPLHF
-,TRBV2,-,TRBJ1-1,TGTGCCAGCAGACGAGACTGGAACACTGAAGCTTTCTTT,CASRRDWNTEAFF
-,TRBV6-1,-,TRBJ1-5,TGTGCCAGCAGTCCATACCCCGATCAGCCCCAGCATTTT,CASSPYPDQPQHF
-,TRBV4-2,-,TRBJ2-1,TGTGCCAGCAGCCAAGAGGGGGACTCCGATGAGCAGTTCTTC,CASSQEGDSDEQFF